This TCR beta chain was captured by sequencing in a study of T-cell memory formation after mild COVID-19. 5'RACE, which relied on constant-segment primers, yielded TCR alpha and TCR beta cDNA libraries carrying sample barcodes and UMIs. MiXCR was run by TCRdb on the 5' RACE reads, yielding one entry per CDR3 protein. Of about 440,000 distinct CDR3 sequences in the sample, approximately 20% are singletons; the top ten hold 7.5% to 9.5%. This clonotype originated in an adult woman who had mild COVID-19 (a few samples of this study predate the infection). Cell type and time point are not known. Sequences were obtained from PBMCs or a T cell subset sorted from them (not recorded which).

In nucleotides, the CDR3 is TGTGCCAGCAGCGGACCTAGCGGGTCTACTTTTAGCTCCTACAATGAGCAGTTCTTC. Translated, it gives CASSGPSGSTFSSYNEQFF. The V call is TRBV9, the J call TRBJ2-1; 8 nucleotides match TRBD2. This CDR3 has 19 amino acids. The V gene's germline CDR1 is SGDLS and CDR2 YYNGEE. The V segment lost 3 bases and the J segment 0 bases; nucleotides outside the gene matches: 14.